This entry features one T cell receptor beta chain sequence. Its antigen is not known. This record comes from a study of early T cells in non-severe SARS-CoV-2 infection. General study points: Matching with VDJdb favored anti-spike CD8 responses (missing private and CD4 specificities).

The CDR3 runs 12 residues. Germline V lookup: CDR1 SQVTM, CDR2 ANQGSEA. The ends were cut back, 7 bases at V and 2 bases at J, with 10 bases in the middle. Tagging with unique molecular identifiers was applied to individual cDNA molecules. Using its own MiXCR run on the 5' RACE reads, TCRdb lists one record per CDR3 protein. The table has 52,000 or so distinct CDR3 sequences, 6.5% to 7.5% seen once. The source is an adult who was a healthcare worker with PCR-confirmed SARS-CoV-2 infection or an uninfected control (not recorded which). The sequencing here drew on whole blood, taken at baseline. This chain connects TRBV29-1 to TRBJ2-3, with D unclear. The CDR3 region has the DNA TGCAGCGCCGTACAGTCCACAGATACGCAGTATTTT. The encoded protein is CSAVQSTDTQYF.